This T cell receptor (beta chain) emerged from a study of blood T cells in healthy people across ages. A second PCR, run for roughly 7 to 12 cycles, used a sample-barcoded 5' primer plus a J-beta primer mix. TCRdb itself ran the 5' RACE reads through MiXCR, one entry per CDR3 protein. The table lists hundreds of thousands of distinct CDR3 sequences, about 56% of them singletons. The CDR3 spans 12 residues. Germline CDR1 reads SNHLY; CDR2 reads FYNNEI. Trimming removed 7 bases from V and 9 bases from J, with 16 bases in between. The chain carries TRBV2 and TRBJ2-7, with D perhaps being TRBD1 or TRBD2 (5 bases each). Sample: blood. The TCR comes from a man between 40 and 49 years old in good health. CDR3 amino acids: CASTGRVGTQYF. The CDR3 coding sequence is TGTGCCAGCACCGGCAGGGTAGGGACGCAGTACTTC.